This T cell receptor beta chain was found in a study of T cell changes during pregnancy in multiple sclerosis. CDR1 is SGHRS, CDR2 YFSETQ, per germline. The CDR3 runs 17 residues. The J segment lost 5 bases and the V segment lost 0 bases, leaving 6 bases of the junction unmatched. Here immunoSEQ multiplex PCR was the method, and the copy in TCRdb shows in-frame clones only, minus some. The table shows around 86,000 clones, with about 93% occurring only once. The sequence derives from a female donor with multiple sclerosis, enrolled in a pregnancy study. The sample in question was peripheral blood, obtained in the first trimester of pregnancy. V gene TRBV5-1 combines with J gene TRBJ2-5, with 14 bases that match TRBD2. The CDR3 region has the DNA TGCGCCAGCAGCTTGGCCCTGACTAGCGGGGGGGCCGAGACCCAGTACTTC. As protein: CASSLALTSGGAETQYF. The full variable domain, its missing parts supplied by reference TRBV5-1 and TRBJ2-5, is KAGVTQTPRYLIKTRGQQVTLSCSPISGHRSVSWYQQTPGQGLQFLFEYFSETQRNKGNFPGRFSGRQFSNSRSEMNVSTLELGDSALYLCASSLALTSGGAETQYFGPGTRLLVL.